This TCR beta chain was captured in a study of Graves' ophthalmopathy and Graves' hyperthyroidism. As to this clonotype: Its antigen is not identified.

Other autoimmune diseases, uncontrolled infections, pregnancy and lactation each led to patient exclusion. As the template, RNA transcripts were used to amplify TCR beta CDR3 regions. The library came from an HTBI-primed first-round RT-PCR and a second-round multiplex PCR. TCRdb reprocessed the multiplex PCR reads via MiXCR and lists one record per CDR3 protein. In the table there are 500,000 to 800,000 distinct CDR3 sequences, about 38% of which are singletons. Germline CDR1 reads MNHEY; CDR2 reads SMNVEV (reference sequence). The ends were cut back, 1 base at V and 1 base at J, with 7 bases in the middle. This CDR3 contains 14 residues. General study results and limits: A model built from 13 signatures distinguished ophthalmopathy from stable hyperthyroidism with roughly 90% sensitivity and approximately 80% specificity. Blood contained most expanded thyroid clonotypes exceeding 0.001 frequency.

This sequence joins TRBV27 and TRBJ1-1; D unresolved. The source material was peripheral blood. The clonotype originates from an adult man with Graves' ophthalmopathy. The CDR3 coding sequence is TGTGCCAGCAGTTTATTGATAGAGAACACTGAAGCTTTCTTT. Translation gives CASSLLIENTEAFF.